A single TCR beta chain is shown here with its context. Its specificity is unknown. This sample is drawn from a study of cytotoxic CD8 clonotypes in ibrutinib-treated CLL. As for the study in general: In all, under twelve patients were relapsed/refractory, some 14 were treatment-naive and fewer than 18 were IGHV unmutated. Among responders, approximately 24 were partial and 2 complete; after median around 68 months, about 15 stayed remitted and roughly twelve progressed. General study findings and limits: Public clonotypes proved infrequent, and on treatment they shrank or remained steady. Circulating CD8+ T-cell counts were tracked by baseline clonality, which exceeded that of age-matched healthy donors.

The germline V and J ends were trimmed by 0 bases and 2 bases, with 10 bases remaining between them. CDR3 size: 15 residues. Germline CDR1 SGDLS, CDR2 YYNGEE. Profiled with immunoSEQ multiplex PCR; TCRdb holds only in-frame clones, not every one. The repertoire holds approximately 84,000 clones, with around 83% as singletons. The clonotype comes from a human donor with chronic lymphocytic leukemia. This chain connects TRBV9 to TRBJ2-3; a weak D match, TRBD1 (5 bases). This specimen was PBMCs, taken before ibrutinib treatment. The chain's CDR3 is CASSVEGRNTDTQYF. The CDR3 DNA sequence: TGTGCCAGCAGCGTAGAGGGGCGGAACACAGATACGCAGTATTTT.